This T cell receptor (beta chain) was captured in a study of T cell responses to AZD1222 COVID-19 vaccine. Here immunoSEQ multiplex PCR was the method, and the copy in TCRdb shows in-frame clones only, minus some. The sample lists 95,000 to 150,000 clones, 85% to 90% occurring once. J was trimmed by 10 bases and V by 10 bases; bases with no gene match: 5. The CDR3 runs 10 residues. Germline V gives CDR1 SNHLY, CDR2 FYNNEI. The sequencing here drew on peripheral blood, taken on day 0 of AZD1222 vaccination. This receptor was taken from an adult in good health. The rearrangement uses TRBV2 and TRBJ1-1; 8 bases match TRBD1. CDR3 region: CATRQGRAFF. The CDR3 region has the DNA TGTGCCACCCGACAGGGGCGAGCTTTCTTT.